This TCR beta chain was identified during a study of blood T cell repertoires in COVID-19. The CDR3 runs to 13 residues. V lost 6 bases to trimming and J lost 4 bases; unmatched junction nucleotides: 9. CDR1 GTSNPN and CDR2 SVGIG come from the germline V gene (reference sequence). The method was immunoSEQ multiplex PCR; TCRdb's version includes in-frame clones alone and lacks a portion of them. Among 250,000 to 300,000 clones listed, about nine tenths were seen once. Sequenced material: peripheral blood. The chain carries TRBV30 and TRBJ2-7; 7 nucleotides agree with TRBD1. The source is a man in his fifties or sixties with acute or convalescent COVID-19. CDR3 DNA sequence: TGTGCCTGCCAACAGGGGATAAGGTACGAGCAGTACTTC. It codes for CACQQGIRYEQYF.